A single sample is the source of the 9 T cell receptor beta chains below, sequenced in a study of cytomegalovirus exposure and HLA in healthy donors. This PCR relied on a set of 60 Vbeta primers and 13 Jbeta primers. The table came from immunoSEQ multiplex PCR; TCRdb's copy has only in-frame clones and leaves some out. Of approximately 100,000 clones in the sample, nearly 80% are singletons; the top ten hold about 3.8%. The sample was PBMCs. Receptors originate from a middle-aged woman in good health and CMV-seronegative.

This rearrangement joins TRBV7-8 to TRBJ1-4; D unresolved. The CDR3 consists of 12 residues. Trimming shortened V by 1 base and J by 12 bases, and 9 bases separated the two germline ends. Germline lookup yields CDR1 SGHVS and CDR2 FQNEAQ. The DNA of the CDR3 is TGTGCCAGCAGCTTAGAAGCGGAGGAACTGTTTTTT. This translates into CASSLEAEELFF.

V is TRBV30 and J is TRBJ1-2; 7 positions match TRBD1. This CDR3 spans 15 amino acids. Germline V gene data show CDR1 as GTSNPN and CDR2 as SVGIG (reference sequence). V lost 3 bases and J lost 0; bases outside the gene matches: 7. The CDR3 loop is CAWRRLTGTNYGYTF. DNA of the CDR3: TGTGCCTGGAGGCGCCTGACAGGGACTAACTATGGCTACACCTTC.

This clone was observed once. This chain connects TRBV2 to TRBJ2-6; 9 positions match TRBD2. Germline lookup yields CDR1 SNHLY and CDR2 FYNNEI. Germline trimming cut 10 bases from V and 2 bases from J; bases unmatched to any gene: 12. CDR3 size: 17 residues. CDR3 amino acids: CATIQAAGGPGANVLTF. In DNA form, the CDR3 reads TGTGCCACCATTCAAGCTGCGGGGGGGCCTGGGGCCAACGTCCTGACTTTC.

This clone has just one count. The chain uses TRBV27 and TRBJ1-6; D not certain. Trimming took off 1 base at V and 0 bases at J, with 10 bases between the two ends. CDR1 MNHEY and CDR2 SMNVEV come from the germline V gene (reference sequence). The CDR3 consists of 17 residues. The DNA of the CDR3 is TGTGCCAGCAGTTTATTTGGAGTAAGCTCCTATAATTCACCCCTCCACTTT. This encodes CASSLFGVSSYNSPLHF.

Worth noting for this clone: Different DNA sequences within this sample yield the same CDR3. The V and J genes are TRBV5-6 and TRBJ2-5, with D maybe TRBD1 (6 bases). The germline V gene encodes CDR1 SGHDT and CDR2 YYEEEE. There are 13 residues in the CDR3. V shed 4 bases and J shed 2 bases, with 9 bases lying between them. The CDR3 loop is CASSPTGQETQYF. DNA for the CDR3: TGTGCCAGCAGCCCCACAGGGCAAGAGACCCAGTACTTC.

The rearrangement uses TRBV7-6 and TRBJ1-5; 12 nucleotides align to TRBD1. Germline V lookup: CDR1 SGHVS, CDR2 FNYEAQ. CDR3 length equals 18 residues. The V gene end was trimmed by 2 bases and the J gene end by 6 bases; junction bases not matched to a gene: 11. Here the CDR3 reads CASSLLAAGQGAGQPQHF. CDR3 DNA: TGTGCCAGCAGCTTACTGGCGGCGGGACAGGGGGCTGGTCAGCCCCAGCATTTT.

This chain connects TRBV4-2 to TRBJ2-7; no clear D gene. V lost 0 bases, J lost 5 bases, and 14 bases lay in between. This CDR3 region has 15 residues. In germline, CDR1 is LGHNA, CDR2 YNFKEQ. The chain's CDR3 is CASSQDLAGLDEQYF. The CDR3 DNA reads TGTGCCAGCAGCCAAGATCTGGCAGGATTAGACGAGCAGTACTTC.

The chain has TRBV6-1 and TRBJ2-5; 7 nucleotides agree with TRBD1. CDR3 length: 15 amino acids. The V and J ends lost 1 base and 11 bases, in that order; junction bases with no gene match: 13. CDR1 and CDR2 (germline): MNHNS, SASEGT. CDR3 amino acids: CASSEVSEGAREQYF. The CDR3 bases are TGTGCCAGCAGTGAAGTGAGTGAGGGGGCGAGGGAGCAGTACTTC.

V usage is TRBV29-1 and J usage is TRBJ2-5, with 10 bases fitting TRBD1. The CDR3 sequence is 14 residues long. V shed 6 bases, J shed 5 bases, and the junction held 9 bases outside the gene matches. Germline-derived CDR1 and CDR2 are SQVTM and ANQGSEA. CDR3 sequence reads: CSVDGTGEGETQYF. CDR3 DNA: TGCAGCGTCGACGGGACAGGGGAGGGGGAGACCCAGTACTTC.